This T cell receptor (beta chain) was identified in a study of blood T cells in healthy people across ages. The authors ran a second PCR of about 7 to 11 cycles using a sample-barcoded 5' primer and a J-beta primer mix. TCRdb re-derived calls from the 5' RACE reads in MiXCR, one entry per CDR3 protein. The sample consists of 650,000 to 700,000 distinct CDR3 sequences, roughly 32% of them appearing once. J was trimmed by 13 bases and V by 5 bases; bases with no gene match: 10. The CDR3 extends over 12 amino acids. CDR1 SEHNR and CDR2 FQNEAQ come from the germline V gene (reference sequence). About this clonotype itself: This sequence may be a read error, since a much larger clone differs from it by one base.

The gene calls are TRBV7-9 and TRBJ2-5, with 7 bases fitting TRBD2. The sequencing sample was made of blood. This clonotype was sampled from a woman of 80 years or more in good health. CDR3 in DNA: TGTGCCAGCAGCCAGATTCGGGAGGCCGGGTACTTC. Its protein is CASSQIREAGYF.